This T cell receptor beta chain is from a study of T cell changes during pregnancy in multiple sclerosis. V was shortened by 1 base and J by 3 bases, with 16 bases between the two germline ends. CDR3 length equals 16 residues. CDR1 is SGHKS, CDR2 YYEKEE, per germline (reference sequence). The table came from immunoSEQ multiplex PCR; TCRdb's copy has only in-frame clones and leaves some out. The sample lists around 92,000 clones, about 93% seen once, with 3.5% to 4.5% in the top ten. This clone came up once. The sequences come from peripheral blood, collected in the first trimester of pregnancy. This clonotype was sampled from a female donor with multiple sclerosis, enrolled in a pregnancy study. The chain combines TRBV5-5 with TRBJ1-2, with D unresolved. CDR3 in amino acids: CASSLWLLGRDYGYTF. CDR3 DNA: TGTGCCAGCAGCTTGTGGTTGTTGGGGAGGGACTATGGCTACACCTTC.